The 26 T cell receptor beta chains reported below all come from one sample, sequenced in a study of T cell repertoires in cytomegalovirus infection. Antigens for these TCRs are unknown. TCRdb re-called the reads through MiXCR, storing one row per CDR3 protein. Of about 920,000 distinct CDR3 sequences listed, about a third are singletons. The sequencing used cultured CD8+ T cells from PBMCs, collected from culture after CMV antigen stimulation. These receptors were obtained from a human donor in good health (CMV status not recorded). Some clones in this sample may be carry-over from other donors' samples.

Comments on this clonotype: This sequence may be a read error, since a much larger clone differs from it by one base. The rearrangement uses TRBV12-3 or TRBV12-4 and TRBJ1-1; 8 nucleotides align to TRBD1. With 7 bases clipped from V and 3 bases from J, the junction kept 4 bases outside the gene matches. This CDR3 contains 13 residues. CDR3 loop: CASNDRGDTEAFF. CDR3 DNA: TGTGCCAGCAACGACAGGGGTGACACTGAAGCTTTCTTT.

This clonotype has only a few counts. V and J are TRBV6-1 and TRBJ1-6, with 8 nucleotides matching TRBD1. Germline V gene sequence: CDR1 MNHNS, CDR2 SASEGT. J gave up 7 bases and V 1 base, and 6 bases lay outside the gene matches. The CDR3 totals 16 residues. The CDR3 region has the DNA TGTGCCAGCAGTGAAGAAGGTTGGACAGGGAATTCACCCCTCCACTTT. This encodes CASSEEGWTGNSPLHF.

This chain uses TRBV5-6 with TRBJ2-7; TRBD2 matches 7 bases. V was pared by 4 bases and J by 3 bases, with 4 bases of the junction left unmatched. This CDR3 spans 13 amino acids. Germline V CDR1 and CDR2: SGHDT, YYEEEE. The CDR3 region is CASSPAGDYEQYF. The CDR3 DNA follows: TGTGCCAGCAGCCCCGCGGGGGACTACGAGCAGTACTTC.

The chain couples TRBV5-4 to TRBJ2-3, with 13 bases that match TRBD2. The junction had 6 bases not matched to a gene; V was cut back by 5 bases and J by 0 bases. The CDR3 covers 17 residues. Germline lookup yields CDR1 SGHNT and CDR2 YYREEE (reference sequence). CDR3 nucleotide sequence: TGTGCCAGCAGTTTGACTAGCGGGGGGTATAGCACAGATACGCAGTATTTT. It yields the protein CASSLTSGGYSTDTQYF.

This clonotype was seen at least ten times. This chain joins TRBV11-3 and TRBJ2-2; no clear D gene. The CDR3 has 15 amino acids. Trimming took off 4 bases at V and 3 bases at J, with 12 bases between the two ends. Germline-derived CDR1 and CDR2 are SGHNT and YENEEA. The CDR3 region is CASSSPAMHTGELFF. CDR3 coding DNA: TGTGCCAGCAGCTCCCCCGCCATGCACACCGGGGAGCTGTTTTTT.

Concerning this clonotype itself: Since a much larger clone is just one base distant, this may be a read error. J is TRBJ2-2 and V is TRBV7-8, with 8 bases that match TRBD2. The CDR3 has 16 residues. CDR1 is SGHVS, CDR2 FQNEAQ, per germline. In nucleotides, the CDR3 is TGTGTCAGCAGTCGCGGGGGGCTAACGAACACCGGGGAGCTGTTTTTT. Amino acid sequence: CVSSRGGLTNTGELFF. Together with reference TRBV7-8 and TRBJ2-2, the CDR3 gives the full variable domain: GAGVSQSPRYKVAKRGQDVALRCDPISGHVSLFWYQQALGQGPEFLTYFQNEAQLDKSGLPSDRFFAERPEGSVSTLKIQRTQQEDSAVYLCVSSRGGLTNTGELFFGEGSRLTVL.

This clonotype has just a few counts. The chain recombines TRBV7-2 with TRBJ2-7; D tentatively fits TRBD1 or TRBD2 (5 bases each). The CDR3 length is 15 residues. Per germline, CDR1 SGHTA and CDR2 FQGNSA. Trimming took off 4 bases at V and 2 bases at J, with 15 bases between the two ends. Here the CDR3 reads CASSWGTPRTYEQYV. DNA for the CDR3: TGTGCCAGCAGCTGGGGGACCCCTAGGACCTACGAGCAGTACGTC.

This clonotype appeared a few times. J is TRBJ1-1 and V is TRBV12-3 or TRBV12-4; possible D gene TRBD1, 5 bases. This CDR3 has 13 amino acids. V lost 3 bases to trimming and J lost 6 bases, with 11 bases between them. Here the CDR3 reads CASSFSRAAEAFF. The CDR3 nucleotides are TGTGCCAGCAGTTTCAGCAGGGCGGCTGAAGCTTTCTTT.

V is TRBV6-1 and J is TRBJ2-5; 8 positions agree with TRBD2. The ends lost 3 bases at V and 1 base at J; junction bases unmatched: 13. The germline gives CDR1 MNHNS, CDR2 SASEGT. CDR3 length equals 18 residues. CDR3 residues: CASSEVIGGGLFQETQYF. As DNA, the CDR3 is TGTGCCAGCAGTGAGGTTATCGGGGGGGGCCTGTTCCAAGAGACCCAGTACTTC.

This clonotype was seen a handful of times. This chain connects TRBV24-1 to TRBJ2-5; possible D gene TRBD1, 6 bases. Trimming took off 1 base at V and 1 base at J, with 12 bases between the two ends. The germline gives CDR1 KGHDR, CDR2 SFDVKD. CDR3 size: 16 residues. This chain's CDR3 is CATSDFAADSQETQYF. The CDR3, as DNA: TGTGCCACCAGTGATTTCGCGGCGGACAGCCAAGAGACCCAGTACTTC.

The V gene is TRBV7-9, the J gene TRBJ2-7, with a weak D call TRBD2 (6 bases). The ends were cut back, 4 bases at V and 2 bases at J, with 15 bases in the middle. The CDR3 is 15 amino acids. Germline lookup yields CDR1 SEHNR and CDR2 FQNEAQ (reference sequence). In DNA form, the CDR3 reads TGTGCCAGCAGCTCGGCCGGGACTCCTACCTACGAGCAGTACTTC. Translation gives CASSSAGTPTYEQYF.

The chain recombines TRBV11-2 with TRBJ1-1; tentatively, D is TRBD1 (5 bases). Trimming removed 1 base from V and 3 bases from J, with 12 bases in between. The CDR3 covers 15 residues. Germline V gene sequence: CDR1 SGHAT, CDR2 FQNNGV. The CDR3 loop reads CASSLAQGLDTEAFF. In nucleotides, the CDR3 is TGTGCCAGCAGCTTAGCCCAGGGTTTGGACACTGAAGCTTTCTTT. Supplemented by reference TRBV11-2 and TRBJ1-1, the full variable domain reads EAGVAQSPRYKIIEKRQSVAFWCNPISGHATLYWYQQILGQGPKLLIQFQNNGVVDDSQLPKDRFSAERLKGVDSTLKIQPAKLEDSAVYLCASSLAQGLDTEAFFGQGTRLTVV.

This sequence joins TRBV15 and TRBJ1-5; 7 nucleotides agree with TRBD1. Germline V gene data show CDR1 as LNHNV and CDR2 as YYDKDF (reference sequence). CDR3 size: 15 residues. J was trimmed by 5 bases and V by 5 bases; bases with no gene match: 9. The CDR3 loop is CATSVRGHEDQPQHF. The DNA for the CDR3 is TGTGCCACCAGCGTAAGGGGGCATGAGGATCAGCCCCAGCATTTT.

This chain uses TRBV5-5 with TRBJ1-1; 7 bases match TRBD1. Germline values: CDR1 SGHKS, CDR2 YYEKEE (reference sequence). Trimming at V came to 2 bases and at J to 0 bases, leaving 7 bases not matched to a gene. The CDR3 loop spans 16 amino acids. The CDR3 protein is CASSLTGARMNTEAFF. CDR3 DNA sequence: TGTGCCAGCAGCTTAACAGGGGCCCGAATGAACACTGAAGCTTTCTTT.

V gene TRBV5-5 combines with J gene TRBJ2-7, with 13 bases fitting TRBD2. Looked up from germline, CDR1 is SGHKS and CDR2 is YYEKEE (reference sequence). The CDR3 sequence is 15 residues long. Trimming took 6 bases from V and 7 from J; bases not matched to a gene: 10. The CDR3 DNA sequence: TGTGCCAGCAACCCTAGGACTAGCGGGGGTGGTGAGCAGTACGTC. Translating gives CASNPRTSGGGEQYV.

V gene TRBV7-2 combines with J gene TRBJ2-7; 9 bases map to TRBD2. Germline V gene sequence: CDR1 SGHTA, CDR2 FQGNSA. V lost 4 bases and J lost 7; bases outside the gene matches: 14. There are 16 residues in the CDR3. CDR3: CASSSSRLADPTEQYF. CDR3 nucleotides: TGTGCCAGCAGCTCCTCCCGACTAGCGGATCCTACTGAGCAGTACTTC.

The DNA for the CDR3 is TGTGCCAGCAGTCCCCGCAGGGTACGGCAGCCCCAGCATTTT. This translates into CASSPRRVRQPQHF. The genes are TRBV6-2 or TRBV6-3 and TRBJ1-5; D perhaps matches TRBD1 (5 bases). CDR1 is MNHEY, CDR2 SVGEGT, per germline. Trimming left V 5 bases short and J 7 bases short, with 15 bases between. The CDR3 extends over 14 amino acids.

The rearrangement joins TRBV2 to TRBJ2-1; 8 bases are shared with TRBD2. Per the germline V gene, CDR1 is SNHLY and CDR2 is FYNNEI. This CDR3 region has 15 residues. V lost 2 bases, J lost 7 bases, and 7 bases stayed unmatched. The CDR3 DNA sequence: TGTGCCAGCAGTGAAAGGGGCGGGGGGAGGAATGAGCAGTTCTTC. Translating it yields CASSERGGGRNEQFF.

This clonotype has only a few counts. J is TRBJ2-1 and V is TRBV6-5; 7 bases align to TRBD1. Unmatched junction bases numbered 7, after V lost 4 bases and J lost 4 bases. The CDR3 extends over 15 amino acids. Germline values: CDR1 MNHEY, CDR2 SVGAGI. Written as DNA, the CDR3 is TGTGCCAGCAGTTTGGGACAGACTCTGTACAATGAGCAGTTCTTC. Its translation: CASSLGQTLYNEQFF.

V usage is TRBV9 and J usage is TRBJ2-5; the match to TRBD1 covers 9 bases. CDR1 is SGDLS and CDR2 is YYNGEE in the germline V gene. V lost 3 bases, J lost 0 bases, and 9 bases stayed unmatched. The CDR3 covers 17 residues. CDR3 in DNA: TGTGCCAGCAGCGGGGGCCCCCGGACAGGGGACCAAGAGACCCAGTACTTC. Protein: CASSGGPRTGDQETQYF. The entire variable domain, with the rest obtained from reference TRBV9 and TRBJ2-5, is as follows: DSGVTQTPKHLITATGQRVTLRCSPRSGDLSVYWYQQSLDQGLQFLIQYYNGEERAKGNILERFSAQQFPDLHSELNLSSLELGDSALYFCASSGGPRTGDQETQYFGPGTRLLVL.

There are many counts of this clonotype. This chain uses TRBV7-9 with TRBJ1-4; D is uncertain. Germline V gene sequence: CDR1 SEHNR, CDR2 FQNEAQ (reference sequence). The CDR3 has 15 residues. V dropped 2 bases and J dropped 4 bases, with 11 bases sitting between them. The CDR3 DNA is TGTGCCAGCAGCTTATGGTCCCAAGATAATGAAAAACTGTTTTTT. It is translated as CASSLWSQDNEKLFF.

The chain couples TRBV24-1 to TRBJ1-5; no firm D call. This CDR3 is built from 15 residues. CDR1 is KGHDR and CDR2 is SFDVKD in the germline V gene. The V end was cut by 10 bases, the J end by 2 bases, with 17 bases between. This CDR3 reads CATNYEPKGNQPQHF. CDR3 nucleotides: TGTGCCACTAACTATGAGCCCAAGGGCAATCAGCCCCAGCATTTT.

This chain's CDR3 is CASRMVGTGENTGELFF. CDR3 DNA: TGTGCCAGCAGGATGGTTGGGACAGGAGAGAACACCGGGGAGCTGTTTTTT. J is TRBJ2-2 and V is TRBV12-3 or TRBV12-4, with 8 bases fitting TRBD1. This CDR3 comprises 17 residues. Unmatched junction bases numbered 10, after V lost 6 bases and J lost 1 base.

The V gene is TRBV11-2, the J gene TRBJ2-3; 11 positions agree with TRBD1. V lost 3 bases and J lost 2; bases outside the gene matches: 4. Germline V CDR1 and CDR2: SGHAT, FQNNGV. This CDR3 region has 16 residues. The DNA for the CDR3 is TGTGCCAGCAGCTTGTGGGACAGGGGGTACACAGATACGCAGTATTTT. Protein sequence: CASSLWDRGYTDTQYF.

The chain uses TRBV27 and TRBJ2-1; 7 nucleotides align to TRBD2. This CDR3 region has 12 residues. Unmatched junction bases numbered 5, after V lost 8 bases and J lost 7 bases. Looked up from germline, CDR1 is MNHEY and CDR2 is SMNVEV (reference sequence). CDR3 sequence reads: CASSGGENEQFF. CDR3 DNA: TGTGCCAGCTCGGGGGGTGAGAATGAGCAGTTCTTC.

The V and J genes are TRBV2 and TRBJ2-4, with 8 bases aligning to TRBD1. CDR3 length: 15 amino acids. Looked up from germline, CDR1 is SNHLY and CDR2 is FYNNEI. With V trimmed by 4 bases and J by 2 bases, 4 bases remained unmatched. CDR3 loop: CASSGTGIPKNIQYF. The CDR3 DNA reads TGTGCCAGCAGTGGGACAGGGATCCCCAAAAACATTCAGTACTTC. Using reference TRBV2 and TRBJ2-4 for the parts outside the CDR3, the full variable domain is EPEVTQTPSHQVTQMGQEVILRCVPISNHLYFYWYRQILGQKVEFLVSFYNNEISEKSEIFDDQFSVERPDGSNFTLKIRSTKLEDSAMYFCASSGTGIPKNIQYFGAGTRLSVL.